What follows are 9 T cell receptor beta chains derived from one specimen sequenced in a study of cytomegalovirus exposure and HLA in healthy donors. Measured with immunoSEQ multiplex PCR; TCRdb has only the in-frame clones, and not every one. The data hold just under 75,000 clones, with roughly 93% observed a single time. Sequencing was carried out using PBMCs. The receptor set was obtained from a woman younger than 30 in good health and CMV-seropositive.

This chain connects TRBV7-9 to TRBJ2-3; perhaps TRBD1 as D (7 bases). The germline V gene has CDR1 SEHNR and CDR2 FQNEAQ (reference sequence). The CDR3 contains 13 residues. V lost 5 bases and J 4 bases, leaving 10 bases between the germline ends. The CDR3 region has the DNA TGTGCCAGCAGCCGCGGGACAGCAGATACGCAGTATTTT. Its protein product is CASSRGTADTQYF.

As DNA, the CDR3 is TGCGCCAGCGGGTCCGGGGACAGGGTCAATGAGCAGTTCTTC. It encodes CASGSGDRVNEQFF. The V and J genes are TRBV5-1 and TRBJ2-1; 9 positions match TRBD1. Germline CDR1 SGHRS, CDR2 YFSETQ. This CDR3 is 14 amino acids long. V lost 7 bases to trimming and J lost 6 bases; unmatched junction nucleotides: 8. The whole variable domain, filled in from reference TRBV5-1 and TRBJ2-1, reads KAGVTQTPRYLIKTRGQQVTLSCSPISGHRSVSWYQQTPGQGLQFLFEYFSETQRNKGNFPGRFSGRQFSNSRSEMNVSTLELGDSALYLCASGSGDRVNEQFFGPGTRLTVL.

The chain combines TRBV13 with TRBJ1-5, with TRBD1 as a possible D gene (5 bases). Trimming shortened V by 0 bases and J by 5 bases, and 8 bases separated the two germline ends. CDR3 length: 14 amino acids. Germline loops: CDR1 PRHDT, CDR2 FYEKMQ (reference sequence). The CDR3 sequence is CASSLGGPDQPQHF. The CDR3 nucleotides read TGTGCCAGCAGCTTAGGGGGGCCGGATCAGCCCCAGCATTTT.

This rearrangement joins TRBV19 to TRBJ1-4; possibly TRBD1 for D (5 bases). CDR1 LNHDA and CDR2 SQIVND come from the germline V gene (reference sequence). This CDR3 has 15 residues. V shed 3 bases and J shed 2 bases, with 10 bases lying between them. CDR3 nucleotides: TGTGCCAGTAGTATTTCGCGACAGACTAATGAAAAACTGTTTTTT. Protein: CASSISRQTNEKLFF.

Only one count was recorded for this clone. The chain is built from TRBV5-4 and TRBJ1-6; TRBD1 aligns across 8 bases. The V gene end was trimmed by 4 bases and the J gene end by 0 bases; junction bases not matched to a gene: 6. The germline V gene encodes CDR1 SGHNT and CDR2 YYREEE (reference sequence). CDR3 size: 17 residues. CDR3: CASSMTGVYSYNSPLHF. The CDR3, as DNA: TGTGCCAGCAGCATGACAGGGGTTTACTCCTATAATTCACCCCTCCACTTT. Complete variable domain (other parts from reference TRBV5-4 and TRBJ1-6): ETGVTQSPTHLIKTRGQQVTLRCSSQSGHNTVSWYQQALGQGPQFIFQYYREEENGRGNFPPRFSGLQFPNYSSELNVNALELDDSALYLCASSMTGVYSYNSPLHFGNGTRLTVT.

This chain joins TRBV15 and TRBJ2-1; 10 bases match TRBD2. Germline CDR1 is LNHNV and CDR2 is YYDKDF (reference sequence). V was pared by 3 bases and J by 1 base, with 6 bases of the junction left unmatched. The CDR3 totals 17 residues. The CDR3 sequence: CATSSEGGLASYNEQFF. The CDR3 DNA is TGTGCCACCAGCAGCGAGGGGGGACTAGCGTCCTACAATGAGCAGTTCTTC.

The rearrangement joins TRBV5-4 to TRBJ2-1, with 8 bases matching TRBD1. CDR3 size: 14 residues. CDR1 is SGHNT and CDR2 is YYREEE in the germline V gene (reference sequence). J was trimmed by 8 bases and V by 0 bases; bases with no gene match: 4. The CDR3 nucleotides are TGTGCCAGCAGCTTGGTGGACAGGGTCCATGAGCAGTTCTTC. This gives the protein CASSLVDRVHEQFF. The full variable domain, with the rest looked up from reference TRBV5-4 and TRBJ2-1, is ETGVTQSPTHLIKTRGQQVTLRCSSQSGHNTVSWYQQALGQGPQFIFQYYREEENGRGNFPPRFSGLQFPNYSSELNVNALELDDSALYLCASSLVDRVHEQFFGPGTRLTVL.

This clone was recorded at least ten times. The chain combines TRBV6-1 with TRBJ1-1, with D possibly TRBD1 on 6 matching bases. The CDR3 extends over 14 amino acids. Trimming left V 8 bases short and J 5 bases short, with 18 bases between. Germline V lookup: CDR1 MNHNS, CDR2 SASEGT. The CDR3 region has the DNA TGTGCCAGCGTGTCAGGGGCTGGTTTGACTGAAGCTTTCTTT. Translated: CASVSGAGLTEAFF.

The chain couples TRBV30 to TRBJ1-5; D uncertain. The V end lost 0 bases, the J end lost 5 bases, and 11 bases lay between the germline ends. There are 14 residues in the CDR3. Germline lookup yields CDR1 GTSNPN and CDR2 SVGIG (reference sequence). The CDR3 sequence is CAWSVWASDQPQHF. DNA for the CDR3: TGTGCCTGGAGTGTATGGGCATCGGATCAGCCCCAGCATTTT.